A single sample gave rise to the 9 T cell receptor beta chains below, sequenced in a study of T cell responses to AZD1222 COVID-19 vaccine listed by TCRdb under 2021. The method was the immunoSEQ multiplex PCR assay. TCRdb took over this immuneACCESS table, retaining in-frame rearrangements with V and J assigned. Such tables are incomplete; in checked studies, under half of the missing clones stem from an unresolved V gene, and the remainder is unexplained. For this sample there are about 100,000 clones; 92% appear just once. The top ten hold more than 1.5% of the sample. The sample's time point, from its label and the paper: baseline before first vaccination. This specimen was peripheral blood, taken on day 0 of AZD1222 vaccination. The receptors were gathered from an adult in good health.

The rearrangement joins TRBV15 to TRBJ2-3; no reliable D call. CDR1 and CDR2 from the germline V gene are LNHNV and YYDKDF (reference sequence). V was cut by 1 base and J by 4 bases, with 12 bases left in between. The CDR3 runs 15 residues. The CDR3 spells CATSRGRGSADTQYF. The DNA for the CDR3 is TGTGCCACCAGCAGAGGCCGTGGATCGGCAGATACGCAGTATTTT.

V usage is TRBV6-6 and J usage is TRBJ1-3; 8 nucleotides match TRBD1. V was pared by 6 bases and J by 3 bases, with 4 bases of the junction left unmatched. Germline V gene lookup returns CDR1 MNHNY and CDR2 SVGAGI (reference sequence). The CDR3 runs 14 residues. The CDR3 reads CASSDRGGGNTIYF. Written as DNA, the CDR3 is TGTGCCAGCAGCGACAGGGGTGGTGGAAACACCATATATTTT.

This clone is a singleton in its sample. V and J are TRBV19 and TRBJ2-1, with 10 bases fitting TRBD2. This CDR3 comprises 16 residues. After removal of 7 bases from V and 7 bases from J, the junction contained 13 bases not matched to a gene. Germline V lookup: CDR1 LNHDA, CDR2 SQIVND (reference sequence). Here the CDR3 DNA reads TGTGCCAGTAAACCCCCTTGGACTAGCGGAGGTAATGAGCAGTTCTTC. This translates into CASKPPWTSGGNEQFF.

This clone was recorded once. The rearrangement uses TRBV4-2 and TRBJ2-1; TRBD2 is a possible D gene (7 bases). From germline, CDR1 is LGHNA and CDR2 YNFKEQ. The CDR3 covers 13 residues. V was shortened by 2 bases and J by 12 bases, with 14 bases between the two germline ends. DNA for the CDR3: TGTGCCAGCAGCCAACCAGGGGCTAGCGGGCAGTTCTTC. Its translation: CASSQPGASGQFF.

CDR3 DNA sequence: TGTGCCAGTAGTACCCTTAGTCCCTACGAGCAGTACTTC. Residues: CASSTLSPYEQYF. The V call is TRBV19, the J call TRBJ2-7; D not certain. Trimming removed 4 bases at V and 2 bases at J, with 9 bases between. The germline V gene encodes CDR1 LNHDA and CDR2 SQIVND (reference sequence). The CDR3 consists of 13 residues.

The genes are TRBV4-2 and TRBJ2-7; D perhaps matches TRBD1 (6 bases). Germline V lookup: CDR1 LGHNA, CDR2 YNFKEQ. Trimming took 1 base from V and 3 from J, leaving 16 bases between them. The CDR3 has 16 amino acids. Written as DNA, the CDR3 is TGTGCCAGCAGCCAAGGGACAGCTCTTAACCACTACGAGCAGTACTTC. It translates to CASSQGTALNHYEQYF.

V gene TRBV5-1 combines with J gene TRBJ1-4, with 7 bases identical to TRBD1. Per the germline V gene, CDR1 is SGHRS and CDR2 is YFSETQ. Trimming at V came to 0 bases and at J to 5 bases, leaving 13 bases not matched to a gene. The CDR3 loop spans 18 amino acids. The CDR3 protein is CASSLAIGRGGTNEKLFF. CDR3 nucleotides: TGCGCCAGCAGCTTGGCCATCGGCAGGGGGGGTACAAATGAAAAACTGTTTTTT.

This clone came up once. The genes are TRBV27 and TRBJ2-3; 8 bases are shared with TRBD1. Losses at the gene ends were 6 bases for V and 3 bases for J; bases not matched to a gene: 8. Germline V gene sequence: CDR1 MNHEY, CDR2 SMNVEV (reference sequence). The CDR3 is made up of 15 amino acids. Here the CDR3 DNA reads TGTGCCAGCAGCCCAGGGACAGGCCTAACAGATACGCAGTATTTT. As protein: CASSPGTGLTDTQYF.

The J gene is TRBJ1-2, the V gene TRBV11-3, with a possible D match to TRBD1 (6 bases). The CDR3 extends over 13 amino acids. Per the germline V gene, CDR1 is SGHNT and CDR2 is YENEEA. The ends were cut back, 2 bases at V and 13 bases at J, with 17 bases in the middle. CDR3 DNA sequence: TGTGCCAGCAGCTTAAGTTGGGGGGCCCGGCCCACCTTC. It translates to CASSLSWGARPTF.